The 6 T cell receptor beta chains below all came from one sample that was sequenced in a study of T cell responses to AZD1222 COVID-19 vaccine. The repertoire was sequenced with immunoSEQ multiplex PCR; TCRdb's copy has only in-frame clones and lacks some. The data contain some 130,000 clones, approximately 90% of them singletons. The sequenced sample was peripheral blood, obtained on day 0 of AZD1222 vaccination. Every receptor here comes from an adult in good health.

The chain couples TRBV19 to TRBJ1-4; D is uncertain. The CDR3 extends over 17 amino acids. The germline CDR1 and CDR2 sequences are LNHDA and SQIVND (reference sequence). Trimming stripped 4 bases from V and 6 bases from J, with 21 bases between. CDR3 nucleotide sequence: TGTGCCAGTAGTACCCCTCCGGACCGTTGGTCAGATGAAAAACTGTTTTTT. Protein: CASSTPPDRWSDEKLFF.

This rearrangement joins TRBV5-1 to TRBJ2-7; no definite D call. The germline CDR1 and CDR2 sequences are SGHRS and YFSETQ. The CDR3 loop spans 14 amino acids. Trimming pared 6 bases from V and 0 bases from J, leaving 13 bases between. The CDR3 coding sequence is TGCGCCAGCAAGTCCACAGAGAGCTCCTACGAGCAGTACTTC. This encodes CASKSTESSYEQYF. Supplemented by reference TRBV5-1 and TRBJ2-7, the full variable domain reads KAGVTQTPRYLIKTRGQQVTLSCSPISGHRSVSWYQQTPGQGLQFLFEYFSETQRNKGNFPGRFSGRQFSNSRSEMNVSTLELGDSALYLCASKSTESSYEQYFGPGTRLTVT.

J is TRBJ1-2 and V is TRBV2; D may be TRBD1 (5 bases). Germline-derived CDR1 and CDR2 are SNHLY and FYNNEI. The V end lost 6 bases, the J end lost 4 bases, and 15 bases lay between the germline ends. The CDR3 length is 14 residues. CDR3 sequence: CASSRTSLAYGYTF. Written as DNA, the CDR3 is TGTGCCAGCAGCCGGACAAGCCTGGCCTATGGCTACACCTTC.

V gene TRBV19 combines with J gene TRBJ1-2, with D possibly being TRBD1 (5 bases). Germline-derived CDR1 and CDR2 are LNHDA and SQIVND (reference sequence). The CDR3 consists of 14 residues. V was clipped by 5 bases and J by 8 bases, with 18 bases between them. The CDR3 nucleotides are TGTGCCAGTAGTGATCATGGGGGAGGGATCGGCTACACCTTC. Amino acids: CASSDHGGGIGYTF. The whole variable domain, remainder taken from reference TRBV19 and TRBJ1-2, is DGGITQSPKYLFRKEGQNVTLSCEQNLNHDAMYWYRQDPGQGLRLIYYSQIVNDFQKGDIAEGYSVSREKKESFPLTVTSAQKNPTAFYLCASSDHGGGIGYTFGSGTRLTVV.

The CDR3 DNA sequence: TGTGCCAGCAGTTTACCAGGGGGGGGGTTGAGCAATCAGCCCCAGCATTTT. This gives the protein CASSLPGGGLSNQPQHF. The chain uses TRBV28 and TRBJ1-5, with TRBD1 matching over 7 bases. V was pared by 2 bases and J by 1 base, with 8 bases of the junction left unmatched. Germline V gene lookup returns CDR1 MDHEN and CDR2 SYDVKM. This CDR3 is 17 amino acids long.

The rearrangement links TRBV18 to TRBJ2-3; no clear D gene. The CDR3 runs 15 residues. The V end was cut by 0 bases, the J end by 2 bases, with 9 bases between. The germline V gene has CDR1 KGHSH and CDR2 LQKENI. In DNA, the CDR3 is TGTGCCAGCTCACCACCTAAGGCGGTCACAGATACGCAGTATTTT. It translates to CASSPPKAVTDTQYF.